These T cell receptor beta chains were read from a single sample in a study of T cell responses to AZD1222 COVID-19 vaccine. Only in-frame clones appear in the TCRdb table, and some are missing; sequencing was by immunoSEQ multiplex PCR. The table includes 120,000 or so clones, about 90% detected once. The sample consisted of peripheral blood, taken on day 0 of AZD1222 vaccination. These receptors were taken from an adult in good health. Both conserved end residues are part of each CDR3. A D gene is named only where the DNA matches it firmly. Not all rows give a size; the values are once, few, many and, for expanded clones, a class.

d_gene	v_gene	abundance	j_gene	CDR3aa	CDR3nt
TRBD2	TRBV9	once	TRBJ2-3	CASSVVAGGQKGTDTQYF	TGTGCCAGCAGCGTAGTAGCGGGAGGGCAAAAAGGTACAGATACGCAGTATTTT
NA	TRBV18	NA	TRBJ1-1	CASSPQVRYEAFF	TGTGCCAGCTCACCTCAGGTTCGGTATGAAGCTTTCTTT
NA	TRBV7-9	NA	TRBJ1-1	CASSLGLGLDTEAFF	TGTGCCAGCAGCTTAGGGCTCGGGCTAGATACTGAAGCTTTCTTT
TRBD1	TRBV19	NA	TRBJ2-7	CASSKSGTGVEQYF	TGTGCCAGTAGTAAATCCGGGACAGGGGTCGAGCAGTACTTC
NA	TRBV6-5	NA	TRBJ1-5	CASSDSRWRNQPQHF	TGTGCCAGCAGCGACTCACGGTGGCGCAATCAGCCCCAGCATTTT
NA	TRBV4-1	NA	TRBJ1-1	CASSPLPGDTEAFF	TGCGCCAGCAGCCCCCTCCCGGGGGACACTGAAGCTTTCTTT
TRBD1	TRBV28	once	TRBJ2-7	CASSRGTGFDEQYF	TGTGCCAGCAGTCGCGGGACAGGGTTCGACGAGCAGTACTTC
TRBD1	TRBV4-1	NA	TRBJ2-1	CASSQVDRGYNEQFF	TGCGCCAGCAGCCAGGTCGACAGGGGATACAATGAGCAGTTCTTC
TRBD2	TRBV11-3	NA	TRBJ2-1	CASSFRISGRVDEQFF	TGTGCCAGCAGCTTCAGAATTAGCGGGAGGGTAGATGAGCAGTTCTTC
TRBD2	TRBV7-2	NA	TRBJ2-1	CASSLEGLAGEQFF	TGTGCCAGCAGCTTAGAGGGTCTAGCGGGGGAGCAGTTCTTC
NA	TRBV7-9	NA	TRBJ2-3	CASSRRTSGTDTQYF	TGTGCCAGCAGCCGTAGAACTAGTGGCACAGATACGCAGTATTTT
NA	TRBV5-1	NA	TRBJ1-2	CASSFRDGYGYTF	TGCGCCAGCAGCTTCCGGGATGGCTATGGCTACACCTTC
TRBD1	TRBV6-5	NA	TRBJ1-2	CASSTGGAGYGYTF	TGTGCCAGCAGTACAGGGGGCGCGGGGTATGGCTACACCTTC
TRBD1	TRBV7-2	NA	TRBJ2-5	CASSLAGTGKTQYF	TGTGCCAGCAGCTTAGCCGGGACAGGGAAGACCCAGTACTTC
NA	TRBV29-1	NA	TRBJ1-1	CSVESGSEAFF	TGCAGCGTTGAGAGCGGCTCTGAAGCTTTCTTT
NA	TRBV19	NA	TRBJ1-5	CASSSTGTEYNQPQHF	TGTGCCAGTAGTAGTACCGGGACGGAGTACAATCAGCCCCAGCATTTT
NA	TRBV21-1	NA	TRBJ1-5	CASSPPSGRQGPSPQHF	TGTGCCAGCAGCCCGCCTAGTGGACGGCAGGGGCCTAGCCCCCAGCATTTT
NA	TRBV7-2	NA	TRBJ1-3	CASSYDSGNTIYF	TGTGCCAGCAGCTATGACAGTGGAAACACCATATATTTT
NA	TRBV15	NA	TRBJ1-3	CATSREGPLSGNTIYF	TGTGCCACCAGTAGGGAGGGGCCCCTTTCTGGAAACACCATATATTTT
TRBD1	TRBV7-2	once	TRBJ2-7	CASSLLRQGTYEQYF	TGTGCCAGCAGCTTGCTTAGACAGGGGACCTACGAGCAGTACTTC
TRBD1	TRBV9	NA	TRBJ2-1	CASSVRQGYSYNEQFF	TGTGCCAGCAGCGTCCGACAGGGGTACTCCTACAATGAGCAGTTCTTC
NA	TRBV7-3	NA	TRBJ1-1	CASSPTGRMNTEAFF	TGTGCCAGCAGCCCTACGGGGCGGATGAACACTGAAGCTTTCTTT